A single sample gave rise to the 22 T cell receptor beta chains below, sequenced in a study of blood T cell repertoires in COVID-19. This table comes from immunoSEQ multiplex PCR, and its TCRdb copy is limited to in-frame clones, with some not included. The sample holds some 130,000 clones, 85% to 90% seen once. The source material was peripheral blood. The receptors come from a man older than 75 with acute or convalescent COVID-19.

This clone ranks as large. V usage is TRBV27 and J usage is TRBJ1-1, with 7 positions matching TRBD1. Germline CDR1 is MNHEY and CDR2 is SMNVEV (reference sequence). The CDR3 has 12 residues. V lost 6 bases and J lost 8; bases outside the gene matches: 6. The CDR3 nucleotides read TGTGCCAGCAGCCCGGACAGGCGCGAAGCTTTCTTT. Translated: CASSPDRREAFF.

The V and J genes are TRBV19 and TRBJ1-1; 11 bases are shared with TRBD1. The germline V gene encodes CDR1 LNHDA and CDR2 SQIVND (reference sequence). After removal of 3 bases from V and 5 bases from J, the junction contained 8 bases not matched to a gene. The CDR3 totals 16 residues. DNA for the CDR3: TGTGCCAGTAGTATGGGATGGGGGACAGGGGGAACTGAAGCTTTCTTT. As protein: CASSMGWGTGGTEAFF.

This clone has more than one count but fewer than ten. This chain joins TRBV29-1 and TRBJ1-2, with 8 positions matching TRBD1. Germline V gene sequence: CDR1 SQVTM, CDR2 ANQGSEA. V shed 1 base, J shed 2 bases, and the junction held 9 bases outside the gene matches. The CDR3 is 16 residues long. This CDR3 is CSVEAYPGQENYGYTF. Here the CDR3 DNA reads TGCAGCGTTGAAGCTTACCCGGGACAGGAGAACTATGGCTACACCTTC. Full variable domain (rest looked up from reference TRBV29-1 and TRBJ1-2): SAVISQKPSRDICQRGTSLTIQCQVDSQVTMMFWYRQQPGQSLTLIATANQGSEATYESGFVIDKFPISRPNLTFSTLTVSNMSPEDSSIYLCSVEAYPGQENYGYTFGSGTRLTVV.

The CDR3 loop is CASSEAWVGQRGSGSPLHF. CDR3 coding DNA: TGTGCCAGCAGTGAAGCCTGGGTGGGACAGAGGGGGTCCGGGTCACCCCTCCACTTT. The J gene is TRBJ1-6, the V gene TRBV6-1; 7 nucleotides agree with TRBD1. The CDR3 contains 19 residues. Trimming at V came to 0 bases and at J to 10 bases, leaving 18 bases not matched to a gene. The germline V gene encodes CDR1 MNHNS and CDR2 SASEGT.

The J gene is TRBJ2-1, the V gene TRBV15, with 8 bases identical to TRBD1. The CDR3 is made up of 14 amino acids. The V and J ends lost 6 bases and 8 bases, in that order; junction bases with no gene match: 9. Germline-derived CDR1 and CDR2 are LNHNV and YYDKDF (reference sequence). The CDR3 nucleotides are TGTGCCACCAGAGCTGGACAGGGACACTATGAGCAGTTCTTC. Translating it yields CATRAGQGHYEQFF. Supplemented by reference TRBV15 and TRBJ2-1, the full variable domain reads DAMVIQNPRYQVTQFGKPVTLSCSQTLNHNVMYWYQQKSSQAPKLLFHYYDKDFNNEADTPDNFQSRRPNTSFCFLDIRSPGLGDTAMYLCATRAGQGHYEQFFGPGTRLTVL.

The chain recombines TRBV6-1 with TRBJ1-6; D not certain. V gave up 2 bases and J gave up 9 bases, with 11 bases separating them. This CDR3 is built from 14 residues. Germline values: CDR1 MNHNS, CDR2 SASEGT. In DNA form, the CDR3 reads TGTGCCAGCAGTGAAACGCGGGGTACTTCACCCCTCCACTTT. Residues: CASSETRGTSPLHF.

The chain carries TRBV10-2 and TRBJ1-4; D is unclear. Germline V gene sequence: CDR1 WSHSY, CDR2 SAAADI. This CDR3 spans 14 amino acids. Deletions cut 7 bases from V and 0 bases from J, with 9 bases between. In DNA, the CDR3 is TGCGCCAGCAAGGAGTCCGCAACTAATGAAAAACTGTTTTTT. Its translation: CASKESATNEKLFF.

This rearrangement joins TRBV18 to TRBJ1-5; D uncertain. V was cut by 2 bases and J by 4 bases, with 6 bases left in between. The CDR3 consists of 13 residues. Germline lookup yields CDR1 KGHSH and CDR2 LQKENI. In DNA, the CDR3 is TGTGCCAGCTCACCAATAGAAAATCAGCCCCAGCATTTT. It specifies CASSPIENQPQHF.

This clone occurred once. The gene calls are TRBV11-3 and TRBJ1-1, with D tentatively TRBD1 (6 bases). Germline loops: CDR1 SGHNT, CDR2 YENEEA. The CDR3 has 15 amino acids. V was clipped by 5 bases and J by 0 bases, with 13 bases between them. The CDR3 DNA reads as TGTGCCAGCAGCCCCGGGACAAAAATGAACACTGAAGCTTTCTTT. Translated, it gives CASSPGTKMNTEAFF.

J is TRBJ2-5 and V is TRBV5-8; 9 nucleotides align to TRBD2. Germline V CDR1 and CDR2: SGHTS, YDEGEE. The V and J ends lost 2 bases and 2 bases, in that order; junction bases with no gene match: 7. This CDR3 comprises 16 residues. The CDR3 region is CASSFLAGAKQETQYF. The CDR3 DNA follows: TGTGCCAGCAGCTTCTTAGCGGGGGCAAAACAAGAGACCCAGTACTTC. Full variable domain (missing parts from reference TRBV5-8 and TRBJ2-5): EAGVTQSPTHLIKTRGQQATLRCSPISGHTSVYWYQQALGLGLQFLLWYDEGEERNRGNFPPRFSGRQFPNYSSELNVNALELEDSALYLCASSFLAGAKQETQYFGPGTRLLVL.

The chain recombines TRBV3-1 (or the pseudogene TRBV3-2) with TRBJ1-2; 7 nucleotides agree with TRBD1. Germline V gives CDR1 LGHDT, CDR2 YNNKEL (reference sequence). This CDR3 has 14 residues. The trim removed 0 bases at V and 5 bases at J, leaving 3 bases unmatched. The CDR3 region has the DNA TGTGCCAGCAGCCAAGAGGGGGACAGATATGGCTACACCTTC. It specifies CASSQEGDRYGYTF.

V usage is TRBV18 and J usage is TRBJ2-7; a weak D match, TRBD2 (6 bases). Between the trimmed V and J ends, which lost 3 bases and 0 bases, there was a span of 6 bases. Germline V gene data show CDR1 as KGHSH and CDR2 as LQKENI. This CDR3 has 13 residues. CDR3 protein: CASSPGLSYEQYF. Written as DNA, the CDR3 is TGTGCCAGCTCACCGGGACTCTCCTACGAGCAGTACTTC.

The V call is TRBV4-2, the J call TRBJ1-6, with D unresolved. The germline V and J ends were trimmed by 4 bases and 1 base, with 17 bases remaining between them. This CDR3 has 18 amino acids. The germline gives CDR1 LGHNA, CDR2 YNFKEQ. The DNA of the CDR3 is TGTGCCAGCAGCCCGCCCTTCCAGGCCAGGTCCTATAATTCACCCCTCCACTTT. Translating gives CASSPPFQARSYNSPLHF.

The rearrangement uses TRBV18 and TRBJ2-7, with D possibly being TRBD1 (5 bases). Germline-derived CDR1 and CDR2 are KGHSH and LQKENI. This CDR3 has 14 amino acids. V dropped 3 bases and J dropped 0 bases, with 9 bases sitting between them. CDR3 sequence: CASSPSRDSYEQYF. The CDR3 DNA sequence: TGTGCCAGCTCACCCTCCAGGGACTCCTACGAGCAGTACTTC.

The rearrangement links TRBV6-5 to TRBJ1-2, with 7 bases aligning to TRBD1. V was clipped by 5 bases and J by 4 bases; unmatched bases: 10. The V gene's germline CDR1 is MNHEY and CDR2 SVGAGI. CDR3 length: 15 amino acids. CDR3: CASSRNRGLPYGYTF. In nucleotides, the CDR3 is TGTGCCAGCAGTCGGAACAGGGGATTACCCTATGGCTACACCTTC.

The J gene is TRBJ2-1, the V gene TRBV19, with D tentatively TRBD1 (5 bases). This CDR3 is built from 14 residues. Trimming took off 3 bases at V and 4 bases at J, with 10 bases between the two ends. Germline V gene sequence: CDR1 LNHDA, CDR2 SQIVND (reference sequence). The CDR3 coding sequence is TGTGCCAGTAGTATCGGGCAGGGTTACAATGAGCAGTTCTTC. This sequence encodes CASSIGQGYNEQFF.

The chain's CDR3 is CASSLLQGSGELFF. The CDR3, as DNA: TGTGCCAGCAGCTTACTACAGGGCTCCGGGGAGCTGTTTTTT. The V call is TRBV5-5, the J call TRBJ2-2; D possibly corresponds to TRBD1 (6 bases). Between the trimmed V and J ends, which lost 2 bases and 6 bases, there was a span of 11 bases. The germline V gene encodes CDR1 SGHKS and CDR2 YYEKEE (reference sequence). There are 14 residues in the CDR3.

This clone has only one observation. This chain uses TRBV5-1 with TRBJ1-3; D remains ambiguous. Trimming stripped 0 bases from V and 3 bases from J, with 10 bases between. The CDR3 sequence is 15 residues long. The germline CDR1 and CDR2 sequences are SGHRS and YFSETQ. CDR3 sequence reads: CASSLAGSGGNTIYF. CDR3 coding DNA: TGCGCCAGCAGCTTGGCTGGATCGGGTGGAAACACCATATATTTT.

V usage is TRBV3-1 (or the pseudogene TRBV3-2) and J usage is TRBJ1-5; 10 bases align to TRBD1. Trimming removed 3 bases from V and 9 bases from J; junction bases left unmatched: 5. The CDR3 is 14 amino acids. Germline V CDR1 and CDR2: LGHDT, YNNKEL (reference sequence). In DNA form, the CDR3 reads TGTGCCAGCAGCCAGGGACAGGGGTTGATGCCCCAGCATTTT. Amino acid sequence: CASSQGQGLMPQHF.

The genes are TRBV6-2 or TRBV6-3 and TRBJ1-2; 9 bases are shared with TRBD1. J lost 8 bases, V lost 5 bases, and 12 bases had no gene match. CDR1 MNHEY and CDR2 SVGEGT come from the germline V gene. The CDR3 is made up of 15 amino acids. This CDR3 reads CASSPGQGTIGGYTF. CDR3 sequence (DNA): TGTGCCAGCAGTCCCGGACAGGGGACAATTGGCGGCTACACCTTC.

J is TRBJ2-3 and V is TRBV7-3, with D possibly matching TRBD2 (5 bases). The germline V gene encodes CDR1 SGHTA and CDR2 FQGTGA. The length of the CDR3 is 17 residues. Trimming stripped 5 bases from V and 1 base from J, with 19 bases between. The CDR3 spells CASSRIGGPRGTDTQYF. The CDR3 DNA is TGTGCCAGCAGCCGGATAGGCGGGCCTAGGGGCACAGATACGCAGTATTTT.

The chain joins TRBV19 to TRBJ1-4, with 8 positions matching TRBD1. Trimming cost V 6 bases and J 7 bases; bases outside gene matches: 13. Germline CDR1 LNHDA, CDR2 SQIVND (reference sequence). The CDR3 is 16 residues long. The CDR3 sequence is CASSRGQVMIGEKLFF. CDR3 in DNA: TGTGCCAGTAGCCGGGGACAGGTGATGATCGGTGAAAAACTGTTTTTT.